This TCR beta chain derives from a study of shared clonotypes between healthy human individuals. Each donor was a Caucasian adult residing in Nashville, Tennessee. The test was conducted at deep level. Genomic DNA (from each subset) was split evenly across several immunoSEQ plates. Sequenced by immunoSEQ multiplex PCR; TCRdb stores in-frame clones only, minus some. The sample lists 2 million to 3 million clones; over 85% were seen once. On this clone itself: Its antigen is not known.

Study-wide findings and caveats: In contrast to clonotypes shared by all four donors, non-shared clonotypes had lower generation probabilities.

Germline CDR1 and CDR2: SGHRS and YFSETQ. With 4 bases removed from V and 3 bases from J, the gap between germline ends came to 8 bases. The CDR3 is 12 residues long. The source material was naive CD4+ T cells sorted from blood. Subset of the sample: CD45RA+ positively selected. This receptor was taken from a man aged 18 to 30 in good health. The chain has TRBV5-1 and TRBJ2-7; D remains ambiguous. The CDR3 nucleotides read TGCGCCAGCAGCGGCAACCACTACGAGCAGTACTTC. Its translation: CASSGNHYEQYF.